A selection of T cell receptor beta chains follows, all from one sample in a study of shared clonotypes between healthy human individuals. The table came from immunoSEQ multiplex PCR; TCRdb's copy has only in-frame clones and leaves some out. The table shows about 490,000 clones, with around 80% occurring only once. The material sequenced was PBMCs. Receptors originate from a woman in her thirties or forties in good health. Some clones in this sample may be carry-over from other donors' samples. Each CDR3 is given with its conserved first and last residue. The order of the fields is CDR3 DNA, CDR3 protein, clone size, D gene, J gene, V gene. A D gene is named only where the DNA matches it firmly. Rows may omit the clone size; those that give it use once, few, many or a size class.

DNA: TGTGCCAGCAGCCATCGGACCTACGAGCAGTACTTC
CDR3: CASSHRTYEQYF
size: NA
D: NA
J: TRBJ2-7
V: TRBV14

DNA: TGTGCCAGCAGCTTAGCCGATCAGCCCTATGAAGGCTACACCTTC
CDR3: CASSLADQPYEGYTF
size: NA
D: NA
J: TRBJ1-2
V: TRBV7-2

DNA: TGCAGCGTTGGTGTAGGATTTACACGGGAGCAGTACTTC
CDR3: CSVGVGFTREQYF
size: NA
D: NA
J: TRBJ2-7
V: TRBV29-1

DNA: TGCGCCAGTTCGAGCGGGAGGGCCCCAAATGAGCAGTTCTTC
CDR3: CASSSGRAPNEQFF
size: NA
D: TRBD2
J: TRBJ2-1
V: TRBV10-1

DNA: TGTGCCAGCAGCGAGACAGGGTACAATGAGCAGTTCTTC
CDR3: CASSETGYNEQFF
size: NA
D: TRBD1
J: TRBJ2-1
V: TRBV28

DNA: TGTGCCTGGAGAGTGGTCCCCCATCTTGACACTGAAGCTTTCTTT
CDR3: CAWRVVPHLDTEAFF
size: NA
D: NA
J: TRBJ1-1
V: TRBV30

DNA: TGCGCCAGCAGCTACTCCGGGACTAGCGGGAGGGCCGGAGATACGCAGTATTTT
CDR3: CASSYSGTSGRAGDTQYF
size: NA
D: TRBD2
J: TRBJ2-3
V: TRBV5-1

DNA: TGTGCCAGCAGCTATAAAACAGACTACACTGAAGCTTTCTTT
CDR3: CASSYKTDYTEAFF
size: once
D: NA
J: TRBJ1-1
V: TRBV5-4

DNA: TGTGCCAGTAGTACCCGACAGGGGCACAATTCACCCCTCCACTTT
CDR3: CASSTRQGHNSPLHF
size: few
D: TRBD1
J: TRBJ1-6
V: TRBV19

DNA: TGCGCCAGCAGCCAAGATGGTGCGGGAGGGCCTCGGGATGAGCAGTTCTTC
CDR3: CASSQDGAGGPRDEQFF
size: NA
D: TRBD2
J: TRBJ2-1
V: TRBV4-1

DNA: TGTGCCTGGAGTGTAGCGGGCGCTAGGTGGGAGTTCTTC
CDR3: CAWSVAGARWEFF
size: NA
D: NA
J: TRBJ2-1
V: TRBV30

DNA: TGTGCTAGTGGTTTGCGGGCAGGGAACTCCGGGGAGCTGTTTTTT
CDR3: CASGLRAGNSGELFF
size: NA
D: NA
J: TRBJ2-2
V: TRBV12-5

DNA: TGTACCTCAAAGTTGACTAGCGGTACAGATACGCAGTATTTT
CDR3: CTSKLTSGTDTQYF
size: NA
D: TRBD2
J: TRBJ2-3
V: TRBV6-5

DNA: TGTGCCAGCAGTTACTCGATAGCGCAGGGCTACGAGCAGTACTTC
CDR3: CASSYSIAQGYEQYF
size: NA
D: NA
J: TRBJ2-7
V: TRBV6-6

DNA: TGTGCCAGCAGCTCCTTCCGGGACACCAACACCGGGGAGCTGTTTTTT
CDR3: CASSSFRDTNTGELFF
size: NA
D: NA
J: TRBJ2-2
V: TRBV7-8

DNA: TGTGCCAGCAGCCGAGGGGGCCCTCAAGAGACCCAGTACTTC
CDR3: CASSRGGPQETQYF
size: NA
D: TRBD1
J: TRBJ2-5
V: TRBV11-3

DNA: TGCGCCAGCAGCTTGCAAGACCGGAACACCGGGGAGCTGTTTTTT
CDR3: CASSLQDRNTGELFF
size: NA
D: NA
J: TRBJ2-2
V: TRBV5-1

DNA: TGTGCCAGCAGCTACGGACAGGGGGCGGGCGAAAAACTGTTTTTT
CDR3: CASSYGQGAGEKLFF
size: NA
D: TRBD1
J: TRBJ1-4
V: TRBV5-5

DNA: TGTGCCAGCAGCTTAGTTGCGGGAGGGCCCCCCTACAATGAGCAGTTCTTC
CDR3: CASSLVAGGPPYNEQFF
size: NA
D: TRBD2
J: TRBJ2-1
V: TRBV7-6

DNA: TGTGCCAGCAGTGAATGGGGTCGGGAAGGGATAAGCAATGAGCAGTTCTTC
CDR3: CASSEWGREGISNEQFF
size: NA
D: NA
J: TRBJ2-1
V: TRBV2

DNA: TGTGCCAGCAGGTCCGACTTCGCCGGATACAATGAGCAGTTCTTC
CDR3: CASRSDFAGYNEQFF
size: NA
D: NA
J: TRBJ2-1
V: TRBV7-2

DNA: TGTGCCACCAGCACCGGTATGAACACCGGGGAGCTGTTTTTT
CDR3: CATSTGMNTGELFF
size: NA
D: NA
J: TRBJ2-2
V: TRBV15

DNA: TGTGCCTGGAATGGGGGCGGGTATCCCAATGGGTTCTTC
CDR3: CAWNGGGYPNGFF
size: NA
D: NA
J: TRBJ2-1
V: TRBV30

DNA: TGTGCCAGCAGTTTATCCCTAAGCACAGATACGCAGTATTTT
CDR3: CASSLSLSTDTQYF
size: NA
D: NA
J: TRBJ2-3
V: TRBV27

DNA: TGCGCCAGCAGCTTGTCTAGCGCGGTCACTGAGCAGTTCTTC
CDR3: CASSLSSAVTEQFF
size: NA
D: NA
J: TRBJ2-1
V: TRBV5-1

DNA: TGTGCCAGCAGTGCGACTAGCGAGAACTACGAGCAGTACTTC
CDR3: CASSATSENYEQYF
size: NA
D: TRBD2
J: TRBJ2-7
V: TRBV6-1

DNA: TGTGCCAGCAGCCGAAGGAGTCCCGGGGAGCTGTTTTTT
CDR3: CASSRRSPGELFF
size: NA
D: NA
J: TRBJ2-2
V: TRBV14

DNA: TGTGCCAGCAGTGTTTGGCGGGAGGGGTCTGATACGCAGTATTTT
CDR3: CASSVWREGSDTQYF
size: NA
D: TRBD2
J: TRBJ2-3
V: TRBV6-5

DNA: TGCGCCAGCAGCTTGTACAGCGCTAGCACAGATACGCAGTATTTT
CDR3: CASSLYSASTDTQYF
size: NA
D: NA
J: TRBJ2-3
V: TRBV5-1

DNA: TGTGCCAGCAGTCCCCTCAGCGGGAGGAGGGACTCCTACGAGCAGTACTTC
CDR3: CASSPLSGRRDSYEQYF
size: NA
D: TRBD2
J: TRBJ2-7
V: TRBV28

DNA: TGTGCCAGCAGCGATGGAACTGAAGCTTTCTTT
CDR3: CASSDGTEAFF
size: NA
D: NA
J: TRBJ1-1
V: TRBV6-4

DNA: TGCGCCAGCACCCAGAGGACTAGCGGTAACAATGAGCAGTTCTTC
CDR3: CASTQRTSGNNEQFF
size: once
D: TRBD2
J: TRBJ2-1
V: TRBV5-1